The present T cell receptor beta chain was sequenced within a study of cytomegalovirus exposure and HLA in healthy donors. Study findings and constraints: Segments of the TCR beta V type were, in most cases, productive about 87% or about 30% of the time in an earlier analysis.

V was pared by 0 bases and J by 7 bases, with 6 bases of the junction left unmatched. This CDR3 comprises 15 residues. In germline, CDR1 is SGHRS, CDR2 YFSETQ. About this clone itself: Its specificity is unknown.

13 Jbeta primers and 60 Vbeta primers were used for the PCR. Method: immunoSEQ multiplex PCR; TCRdb's copy keeps in-frame clones and lacks some. The sample yields some 110,000 clones, more than 70% seen once. This TCR came from a man aged 45 to 65 in good health and CMV-seropositive. The genes are TRBV5-1 and TRBJ1-5; 8 bases fit TRBD1. The sample taken for sequencing was PBMCs. CDR3 DNA sequence: TGCGCCAGCAGCTTGGGGACAGGGAAAGGCCAGCCCCAGCATTTT. This translates into CASSLGTGKGQPQHF.